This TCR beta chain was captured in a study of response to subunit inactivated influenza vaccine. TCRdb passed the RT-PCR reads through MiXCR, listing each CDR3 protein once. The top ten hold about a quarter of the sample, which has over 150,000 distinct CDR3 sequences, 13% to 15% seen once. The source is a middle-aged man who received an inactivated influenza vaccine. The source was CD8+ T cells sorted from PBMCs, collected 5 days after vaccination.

For the CDR3, the DNA is TGCGCCAGCAGCTTGGACCAGGGCCGGGCTTTCTTT. This encodes CASSLDQGRAFF. The chain is built from TRBV5-1 and TRBJ1-1, with D perhaps matching TRBD1 (5 bases). Trimming stripped 0 bases from V and 11 bases from J, with 11 bases between. This CDR3 has 12 amino acids. Germline V lookup: CDR1 SGHRS, CDR2 YFSETQ.